This T cell receptor (beta chain) stems from a study of T cells in Graves' hyperthyroidism and ophthalmopathy. Comment on this clonotype: Antigen: not known.

Patients were excluded for uncontrolled infection, other autoimmune disease, pregnancy or lactation. Trimming cost V 4 bases and J 0 bases, with 10 bases left between them. CDR1 is SGHNT and CDR2 is YYREEE in the germline V gene (reference sequence). The CDR3 totals 15 residues. RNA transcripts gave rise to amplified TCR beta CDR3 regions. The HTBI set primed first-round TCR CDR3 RT-PCR. TCRdb processed the multiplex PCR reads anew with MiXCR; each CDR3 protein has one entry. The top ten clones hold around a third of a sample with more than 350,000 distinct CDR3 sequences, under 15% of them seen once. Study conclusions and caveats: A median 6.5 months before onset, the model predicted ophthalmopathy.

The receptor was isolated from a woman between 25 and 40 years old with Graves' hyperthyroidism. The gene calls are TRBV5-4 and TRBJ1-4, with D unclear. Specimen: blood. The CDR3 DNA reads as TGTGCCAGCAGCCCCGCCGGGACAACTAATGAAAAACTGTTTTTT. Its protein product is CASSPAGTTNEKLFF.